This T cell receptor beta chain was captured in a study of control samples from healthy donors and cancer patients. Assay used: immunoSEQ multiplex PCR; TCRdb lists only in-frame clones, some missing. The sample shows roughly 160,000 clones, 96% of them seen only once. The material sequenced was blood. This clonotype originated in a woman between 25 and 40 years old in good health.

CDR3 bases: TGTGCCAGCAGTGACAGGGACTTCTTTGAAGCTTTCTTT. Amino acids: CASSDRDFFEAFF. The chain links TRBV28 to TRBJ1-1; 7 nucleotides agree with TRBD1. V lost 5 bases to trimming and J lost 7 bases; unmatched junction nucleotides: 7. This CDR3 comprises 13 residues. Germline V CDR1 and CDR2: MDHEN, SYDVKM.